This T cell receptor (beta chain) was sequenced in a study of CD8 T cells in ankylosing spondylitis. On this clonotype: Its antigen is not known.

From the 5' RACE reads, TCRdb called clonotypes with MiXCR, one entry per CDR3 protein. The table lists just over 300,000 distinct CDR3 sequences, around 20% of them singletons. General study results and limits: A subset of motif variants has previously been described in the synovial fluid and blood of reactive arthritis.

The ends lost 3 bases at V and 6 bases at J; junction bases unmatched: 6. The CDR3 runs 15 residues. CDR1 is ENHRY and CDR2 is SYGVKD in the germline V gene. This receptor was taken from a female donor with ankylosing spondylitis or in good health (not recorded which). Sequences were obtained from blood, either unsorted or a sorted T cell fraction (not recorded which). This chain links TRBV10-3 with TRBJ2-1; 9 positions match TRBD1. CDR3 loop: CAISDPGTGFNEQFF. In DNA form, the CDR3 reads TGTGCCATCAGTGACCCCGGGACAGGGTTCAATGAGCAGTTCTTC.